These T cell receptor beta chains were read from a single sample in a study of blood T cell repertoires in COVID-19. The repertoire was sequenced with immunoSEQ multiplex PCR; TCRdb's copy has only in-frame clones and lacks some. The table includes about 220,000 clones, around 82% detected once. Sequences were obtained from peripheral blood. The receptors originated from a human donor in a cohort sampled during active COVID-19. CDR3s include the opening cysteine and the closing phenylalanine or tryptophan. The order of the fields is J gene, CDR3 length, clone size, V gene, D gene, CDR3 protein, CDR3 DNA. The D gene is left open where the match is weak. Clone size is shown for a subset of rows, as once, few, many or a class of expanded clone.

TRBJ2-3 | 15 | once | TRBV7-9 | TRBD2 | CASSFSGGAGDTQYF | TGTGCCAGCAGTTTTAGCGGGGGGGCCGGAGATACGCAGTATTTT
TRBJ1-6 | 15 | . | TRBV19 | TRBD1 | CASSWDSRTDSPLHF | TGTGCCAGTAGTTGGGACAGCCGAACAGATTCACCCCTCCACTTT
TRBJ1-2 | 14 | . | TRBV7-2 | . | CASSLAARYYGYTF | TGTGCCAGCAGCTTAGCGGCCAGATACTATGGCTACACCTTC
TRBJ1-3 | 15 | . | TRBV6-5 | . | CASSYSGGSGNTIYF | TGTGCCAGCAGTTACTCAGGGGGCTCTGGAAACACCATATATTTT
TRBJ2-7 | 15 | . | TRBV11-1 | TRBD1 | CASPGTGGVSYEQYF | TGTGCCAGCCCCGGGACAGGGGGTGTCTCCTACGAGCAGTACTTC
TRBJ2-1 | 16 | . | TRBV5-4 | . | CASSLASRGLGNEQFF | TGTGCCAGCAGCTTGGCCTCACGGGGTTTGGGCAATGAGCAGTTCTTC
TRBJ2-2 | 16 | . | TRBV9 | . | CASSPRPNSNTGELFF | TGTGCCAGCAGCCCCCGCCCTAACTCGAACACCGGGGAGCTGTTTTTT
TRBJ1-1 | 15 | . | TRBV13 | TRBD1 | CASSLGPGQGGEAFF | TGTGCCAGCAGCTTAGGCCCCGGACAGGGTGGAGAAGCTTTCTTT
TRBJ2-5 | 14 | . | TRBV6-2/TRBV6-3 | . | CASSQGRVGQTQYF | TGTGCCAGCAGTCAGGGGAGGGTGGGGCAGACCCAGTACTTC
TRBJ1-1 | 14 | . | TRBV4-1 | TRBD1 | CASSSRQGAAEAFF | TGCGCCAGCAGCTCGCGACAGGGGGCCGCTGAAGCTTTCTTT
TRBJ2-7 | 11 | . | TRBV20-1 | . | CSAPEIYEQYF | TGCAGTGCTCCGGAGATTTACGAGCAGTACTTC
TRBJ2-4 | 14 | . | TRBV4-3 | TRBD2 | CASSQDFGGGIQYF | TGCGCCAGCAGCCAAGATTTTGGGGGGGGCATTCAGTACTTC
TRBJ2-3 | 16 | . | TRBV24-1 | TRBD2 | CATSARGGEIADTQYF | TGTGCCACCAGTGCCCGGGGGGGCGAAATCGCAGATACGCAGTATTTT
TRBJ1-6 | 16 | . | TRBV11-2 | TRBD1 | CASSHILTGYGSPLHF | TGTGCCAGCAGCCACATCCTGACAGGGTATGGTTCACCCCTCCACTTT
TRBJ2-3 | 15 | . | TRBV9 | . | CASSVEGRVTDTQYF | TGTGCCAGCAGCGTAGAAGGTCGGGTCACAGATACGCAGTATTTT
TRBJ1-4 | 15 | . | TRBV28 | . | CASSRPGATNEKLFF | TGTGCCAGCAGTCGCCCGGGGGCAACTAATGAAAAACTGTTTTTT
TRBJ2-1 | 15 | . | TRBV5-1 | TRBD2 | CASGYGIAGPLEQFF | TGCGCCAGCGGGTACGGGATAGCGGGCCCCCTGGAGCAGTTCTTC
TRBJ1-2 | 13 | . | TRBV30 | . | CAWSPTANYGYTF | TGTGCCTGGAGTCCGACAGCTAACTATGGCTACACCTTC
TRBJ1-1 | 13 | . | TRBV29-1 | . | CSVGEGPNTEAFF | TGCAGCGTTGGGGAGGGACCGAACACTGAAGCTTTCTTT
TRBJ1-4 | 15 | . | TRBV9 | . | CASSVEAGRNEKLFF | TGTGCCAGCAGCGTAGAGGCGGGGCGAAATGAAAAACTGTTTTTT
TRBJ1-5 | 13 | . | TRBV19 | . | CASSITVNQPQHF | TGTGCCAGTAGTATCACAGTGAATCAGCCCCAGCATTTT
TRBJ2-2 | 14 | . | TRBV6-5 | . | CASSYDSGTGELFF | TGTGCCAGCAGTTACGACTCGGGGACCGGGGAGCTGTTTTTT
TRBJ2-1 | 16 | . | TRBV19 | TRBD2 | CASSIRPSGDYNEQFF | TGTGCCAGTAGTATTCGGCCTAGCGGGGATTACAATGAGCAGTTCTTC